These T cell receptor beta chains were read from a single sample in a study of blood T cell repertoires in COVID-19. Data came from immunoSEQ multiplex PCR; TCRdb stores just in-frame clones and leaves some out. The sample holds roughly 240,000 clones, more than 70% seen once. The sequenced material came from PBMCs or T cells enriched from blood (not recorded which). These receptors were collected from a woman in her fifties or sixties who had recovered from COVID-19. Each CDR3 is given with its conserved first and last residue. The D gene is left open where the match is weak. Clone sizes are given selectively: once, few, many, or a class where the clone is expanded.

>-|TRBD1|TRBV2|TRBJ1-5|16
CASSYQTGLSNQPQHF
TGTGCCAGCAGTTACCAGACAGGGTTGAGCAATCAGCCCCAGCATTTT
>-|TRBD2|TRBV11-3|TRBJ2-3|18
CASSSLGIAGGPIDTQYF
TGTGCCAGCAGCTCCCTGGGCATAGCGGGGGGGCCGATAGATACGCAGTATTTT
>-|TRBD1|TRBV5-6|TRBJ1-2|15
CASSTGTGAIYGYTF
TGTGCCAGCAGCACCGGGACAGGGGCGATCTATGGCTACACCTTC
>-|-|TRBV4-1|TRBJ1-3|13
CASSQLTGNTIYF
TGCGCCAGCAGCCAATTGACAGGAAACACCATATATTTT
>once|TRBD1|TRBV5-6|TRBJ2-3|14
CASSPTGGTDTQYF
TGTGCCAGCAGTCCTACAGGGGGGACAGATACGCAGTATTTT
>-|-|TRBV5-4|TRBJ1-1|14
CASFQDTMNTEAFF
TGTGCCAGCTTCCAGGACACTATGAACACTGAAGCTTTCTTT
>-|TRBD2|TRBV14|TRBJ2-1|12
CAGLAGRNEQFF
TGTGCGGGACTAGCAGGTCGGAATGAGCAGTTCTTC
>-|-|TRBV4-1|TRBJ1-5|18
CASSQFARNLDSNQPQHF
TGCGCCAGCAGCCAATTTGCCCGCAACTTAGATAGCAATCAGCCCCAGCATTTT
>once|TRBD2|TRBV24-1|TRBJ2-3|13
CATTSGRTDTQYF
TGTGCCACCACTAGCGGGAGAACAGATACGCAGTATTTT
>-|-|TRBV19|TRBJ1-5|17
CASSPLSFLGHDQPQHF
TGTGCCAGTAGTCCCCTCTCCTTTCTCGGACACGATCAGCCCCAGCATTTT
>-|-|TRBV7-2|TRBJ1-6|13
CASSVLSNSPLHF
TGTGCCAGCAGCGTACTTAGTAATTCACCCCTCCACTTT
>-|TRBD1|TRBV28|TRBJ1-1|15
CASSLSARGHTEAFF
TGTGCCAGCAGTTTATCGGCCAGGGGGCACACTGAAGCTTTCTTT
>-|TRBD2|TRBV3-1/TRBV3-2|TRBJ2-7|11
CASSWGGEQYF
TGTGCCAGCAGTTGGGGGGGCGAGCAGTACTTC
>few|TRBD1|TRBV28|TRBJ1-6|15
CASNPNRGMNSPLHF
TGTGCCAGCAATCCGAACAGGGGAATGAACTCACCCCTCCACTTT
>-|TRBD1|TRBV5-1|TRBJ1-2|16
CASSLTTGTGSAGYTF
TGCGCCAGCAGTCTTACCACCGGGACAGGGTCGGCTGGCTACACCTTC
>-|TRBD1|TRBV7-2|TRBJ1-2|15
CASSLELGQGNGYTF
TGTGCCAGCAGCTTAGAACTGGGACAGGGAAATGGCTACACCTTC
>-|-|TRBV3-1/TRBV3-2|TRBJ1-5|12
CASSQGSQPQHF
TGTGCCAGCAGCCAAGGAAGCCAGCCCCAGCATTTT
>-|TRBD1|TRBV5-5|TRBJ1-2|15
CASALTGVLNYGYTF
TGTGCCAGCGCCTTAACAGGGGTCCTAAACTATGGCTACACCTTC
>-|-|TRBV7-3|TRBJ2-2|16
CASSLNGQKNTGELFF
TGTGCCAGCAGCTTAAATGGACAGAAGAACACCGGGGAGCTGTTTTTT
>-|-|TRBV11-3|TRBJ2-1|14
CASSVDSTYNEQFF
TGTGCCAGCAGCGTGGACTCGACCTACAATGAGCAGTTCTTC
>once|-|TRBV27|TRBJ1-4|16
CASSLSFAATNEKLFF
TGTGCCAGCAGTTTATCGTTCGCGGCAACTAATGAAAAACTGTTTTTT
>-|-|TRBV6-1|TRBJ1-2|12
CASSEGSYGYTF
TGTGCCAGCAGTGAGGGCAGCTATGGCTACACCTTC
>once|-|TRBV27|TRBJ1-1|17
CASSLLYGDTFLTEAFF
TGTGCCAGCAGTTTATTATATGGGGACACCTTTTTGACTGAAGCTTTCTTT
>-|TRBD1|TRBV6-1|TRBJ1-2|17
CASSAPGQGGNDYGYTF
TGTGCCAGCAGTGCACCGGGACAGGGGGGAAATGACTATGGCTACACCTTC
>-|-|TRBV28|TRBJ2-3|11
CASGGTDTQYF
TGTGCCAGCGGCGGTACAGATACGCAGTATTTT
>-|-|TRBV6-6|TRBJ1-2|15
CASRNWDNSNYGYTF
TGTGCCAGCAGAAACTGGGACAACTCTAACTATGGCTACACCTTC
>-|-|TRBV7-9|TRBJ1-6|19
CASSLEGLSGGSINSPLHF
TGTGCCAGCAGCTTAGAAGGCCTCTCTGGGGGCTCTATAAATTCACCCCTCCACTTT
>-|-|TRBV28|TRBJ2-7|15
CASSSYRGGTYEQYF
TGTGCCAGCAGTTCTTACAGGGGGGGAACCTACGAGCAGTACTTC
>-|-|TRBV28|TRBJ2-6|15
CASSRPGSGANVLTF
TGTGCCAGCAGTCGCCCAGGGTCTGGGGCCAACGTCCTGACTTTC
>few|-|TRBV19|TRBJ2-7|15
CASTKTGRGSYEQYF
TGTGCCAGTACCAAGACTGGCCGAGGGTCCTACGAGCAGTACTTC
>-|TRBD1|TRBV27|TRBJ2-7|15
CASSPLGQGRSEQYF
TGTGCCAGCAGTCCCCTGGGACAGGGGCGCAGCGAGCAGTACTTC
>-|-|TRBV29-1|TRBJ1-1|11
CSVKRDGEAFF
TGCAGCGTTAAGCGGGACGGTGAAGCTTTCTTT
>-|TRBD2|TRBV7-9|TRBJ2-3|16
CASSRTSGRQGDTQYF
TGTGCCAGCAGCCGAACTAGCGGGAGGCAGGGAGATACGCAGTATTTT
>-|-|TRBV14|TRBJ2-7|16
CASSRGRWASDYEQYF
TGTGCCAGCAGCCGTGGCCGGTGGGCCTCGGACTACGAGCAGTACTTC
>once|-|TRBV18|TRBJ1-1|14
CASSPPGANTEAFF
TGTGCCAGCTCACCACCGGGAGCTAACACTGAAGCTTTCTTT